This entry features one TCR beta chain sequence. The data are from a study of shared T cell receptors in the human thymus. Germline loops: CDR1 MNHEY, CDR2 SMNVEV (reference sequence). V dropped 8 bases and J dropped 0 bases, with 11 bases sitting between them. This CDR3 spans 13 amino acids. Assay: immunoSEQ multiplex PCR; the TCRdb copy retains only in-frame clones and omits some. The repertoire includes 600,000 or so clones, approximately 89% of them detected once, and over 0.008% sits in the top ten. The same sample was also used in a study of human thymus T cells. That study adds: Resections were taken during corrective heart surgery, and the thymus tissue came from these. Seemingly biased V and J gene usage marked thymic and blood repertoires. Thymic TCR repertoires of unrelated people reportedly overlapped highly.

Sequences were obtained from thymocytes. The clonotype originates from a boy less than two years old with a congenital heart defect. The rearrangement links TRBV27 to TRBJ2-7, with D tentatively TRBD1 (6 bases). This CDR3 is CASQGQNSYEQYF. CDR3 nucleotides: TGTGCCAGCCAGGGACAAAACTCCTACGAGCAGTACTTC.